This is a list of T cell receptor beta chains from one sample in a study of cytomegalovirus exposure and HLA in healthy donors. Method: immunoSEQ multiplex PCR; TCRdb's copy keeps in-frame clones and lacks some. The table shows about 150,000 clones, with around 80% occurring only once. Sequenced sample: PBMCs. The receptors here all came from a woman between 40 and 55 years old in good health and CMV-seropositive. CDR3s include the opening cysteine and the closing phenylalanine or tryptophan. D genes are given only for firm matches. Some rows mark clone size as missing; the rest say once, few, many or name a class of expanded clone.

>few|TRBJ2-3|-|TRBV30
CAWSAQRSTDTQYF
TGTGCCTGGAGTGCGCAGCGGAGCACAGATACGCAGTATTTT
>-|TRBJ2-2|TRBD2|TRBV4-2
CASSQRPLSGRYDTGELFF
TGTGCCAGCAGCCAACGCCCACTAAGCGGGAGGTATGACACCGGGGAGCTGTTTTTT
>-|TRBJ2-7|-|TRBV5-1
CASSLAGSSYEQYF
TGCGCCAGCAGCTTGGCCGGGAGTTCCTACGAGCAGTACTTC
>-|TRBJ1-6|-|TRBV27
CASSPGHLSSYNSPLHF
TGTGCCAGCAGCCCGGGACACCTAAGCTCCTATAATTCACCCCTCCACTTT
>few|TRBJ2-1|-|TRBV19
CASSIQGMGYNEQFF
TGTGCCAGTAGTATACAGGGTATGGGCTACAATGAGCAGTTCTTC
>few|TRBJ1-5|TRBD1|TRBV5-1
CASSLGGTGDQPQHF
TGCGCCAGCAGCTTGGGGGGAACAGGGGACCAGCCCCAGCATTTT
>-|TRBJ1-4|-|TRBV27
CASATVDEKLFF
TGTGCCAGCGCAACGGTGGATGAAAAACTGTTTTTT
>-|TRBJ2-5|-|TRBV7-3
CASSLNGGNQETQYF
TGTGCCAGCAGCTTAAACGGGGGAAACCAAGAGACCCAGTACTTC
>-|TRBJ2-3|-|TRBV19
CASSIEGVTDASTDTQYF
TGTGCCAGTAGTATAGAAGGGGTGACAGATGCTAGCACAGATACGCAGTATTTT
>-|TRBJ2-6|-|TRBV6-6
CASSYDPGQRANVLTF
TGTGCCAGCAGTTATGATCCGGGACAACGGGCCAACGTCCTGACTTTC
>-|TRBJ1-1|-|TRBV28
CASTRRQNTEAFF
TGTGCCAGCACCCGGAGGCAGAACACTGAAGCTTTCTTT
>-|TRBJ2-7|-|TRBV11-2
CASSGPQAEQYF
TGTGCCAGCAGCGGGCCACAGGCGGAGCAGTACTTC
>-|TRBJ1-4|TRBD1|TRBV5-1
CASSVQGAGNEKLFF
TGCGCCAGCAGCGTCCAGGGGGCGGGTAATGAAAAACTGTTTTTT
>-|TRBJ2-1|TRBD1|TRBV11-2
CASSEDRAGQQFF
TGTGCCAGCAGCGAGGACAGGGCGGGTCAGCAGTTCTTC
>once|TRBJ2-3|TRBD2|TRBV7-3
CASSFSSGSGTDTQYF
TGTGCCAGCAGCTTCTCTAGCGGGAGTGGCACAGATACGCAGTATTTT
>-|TRBJ1-1|-|TRBV5-4
CASSFGGAVYTEAFF
TGTGCCAGCAGCTTCGGGGGGGCGGTTTACACTGAAGCTTTCTTT
>-|TRBJ2-7|TRBD1|TRBV28
CASSPYRGVRYEQYF
TGTGCCAGCAGTCCCTACAGGGGGGTCCGTTACGAGCAGTACTTC
>-|TRBJ2-7|-|TRBV6-6
CASSYSMAYEQYF
TGTGCCAGCAGTTACTCGATGGCTTACGAGCAGTACTTC
>-|TRBJ2-3|TRBD1|TRBV11-2
CASSLDRVGTDTQYF
TGTGCCAGCAGCTTGGACAGGGTGGGCACAGATACGCAGTATTTT
>few|TRBJ2-3|TRBD2|TRBV13
CASSLGLAGPTDTQYF
TGTGCCAGCAGCTTGGGACTAGCGGGACCAACAGATACGCAGTATTTT
>-|TRBJ2-1|TRBD1|TRBV7-3
CASSPGSGTGNEWGTAYNEQFF
TGTGCCAGCAGTCCAGGGTCCGGGACAGGGAATGAGTGGGGAACGGCCTACAATGAGCAGTTCTTC
>-|TRBJ2-2|TRBD2|TRBV5-6
CASTLTGGPPPGELFF
TGTGCCAGCACTCTCACGGGAGGGCCTCCTCCCGGGGAGCTGTTTTTT
>-|TRBJ2-3|-|TRBV5-4
CASSLGDLGTDTQYF
TGTGCCAGCAGCCTGGGAGATTTAGGCACAGATACGCAGTATTTT
>few|TRBJ2-3|-|TRBV4-2
CASSHPRGGISTDTQYF
TGTGCCAGCAGCCACCCTCGGGGCGGGATTAGCACAGATACGCAGTATTTT
>-|TRBJ2-3|TRBD2|TRBV19
CASSINPPGLAGGRTDTQYF
TGTGCCAGTAGTATTAACCCTCCGGGACTAGCGGGAGGGCGGACAGATACGCAGTATTTT
>-|TRBJ2-1|-|TRBV19
CASSQKRYNEQFF
TGTGCCAGTAGCCAAAAGCGGTACAATGAGCAGTTCTTC
>-|TRBJ2-3|-|TRBV18
CASSPQGPAGDTQYF
TGTGCCAGCTCACCACAGGGTCCCGCGGGGGATACGCAGTATTTT
>once|TRBJ1-4|TRBD1|TRBV30
CASRQGGINEKLFF
TGTGCCAGCCGACAGGGCGGAATTAATGAAAAACTGTTTTTT
>few|TRBJ2-2|TRBD1|TRBV6-1
CASSEIRGLAAGELFF
TGTGCCAGCAGTGAAATAAGGGGGCTAGCCGCCGGGGAGCTGTTTTTT
>-|TRBJ2-7|-|TRBV5-1
CASSLGGDGYEQYF
TGCGCCAGCAGCTTGGGGGGGGACGGCTACGAGCAGTACTTC
>-|TRBJ1-4|-|TRBV6-5
CASSYSRAEKLFF
TGTGCCAGCAGTTACTCGAGGGCCGAAAAACTGTTTTTT
>few|TRBJ2-5|-|TRBV5-1
CASSTPRGYKETQYF
TGCGCCAGCAGCACGCCCCGGGGATATAAAGAGACCCAGTACTTC
>-|TRBJ2-7|TRBD2|TRBV19
CASSLAGGTNSYEQYF
TGTGCCAGTAGTCTAGCGGGAGGTACCAACTCCTACGAGCAGTACTTC
>-|TRBJ1-5|-|TRBV25-1
CASSPLEVDQPQHF
TGTGCCAGCAGTCCTCTGGAGGTCGATCAGCCCCAGCATTTT
>medium-sized|TRBJ1-1|-|TRBV27
CASTWTGGTEAFF
TGTGCCAGCACCTGGACGGGGGGCACTGAAGCTTTCTTT
>once|TRBJ2-7|TRBD2|TRBV11-2
CASSPSSGGGGGEQYF
TGTGCCAGCAGCCCCTCGAGCGGGGGCGGGGGGGGCGAGCAGTACTTC
>few|TRBJ2-1|-|TRBV30
CAWALSSTYNEQFF
TGTGCCTGGGCCCTGAGTTCTACTTACAATGAGCAGTTCTTC
>-|TRBJ1-5|-|TRBV19
CASSFPYQPQHF
TGTGCCAGTAGTTTCCCATATCAGCCCCAGCATTTT
>few|TRBJ1-1|-|TRBV5-1
CASSLAIGGQGTEAFF
TGCGCCAGCAGCTTGGCAATTGGGGGCCAGGGGACTGAAGCTTTCTTT
>-|TRBJ2-2|-|TRBV14
CASSHFNMETGELFF
TGTGCCAGCAGCCATTTCAATATGGAGACCGGGGAGCTGTTTTTT
>-|TRBJ2-4|TRBD2|TRBV15
CATSSLAGKNIQYF
TGTGCCACCAGCAGCCTAGCGGGAAAAAACATTCAGTACTTC
>-|TRBJ1-5|TRBD1|TRBV23-1
CASSPPRDREIYSNQPQHF
TGCGCCAGCAGTCCCCCCCGGGACAGGGAAATATATAGCAATCAGCCCCAGCATTTT
>-|TRBJ2-7|-|TRBV29-1
CSAAVGQLSYEQYF
TGCAGCGCCGCCGTTGGGCAGTTATCCTACGAGCAGTACTTC
>-|TRBJ2-1|TRBD1|TRBV25-1
CASSATGAYNEQFF
TGTGCCAGCAGTGCGACAGGGGCCTACAATGAGCAGTTCTTC
>-|TRBJ2-7|TRBD1|TRBV15
CATSRDLGQGEQYF
TGTGCCACCAGCAGAGATTTGGGACAGGGGGAACAGTACTTC
>-|TRBJ2-1|TRBD2|TRBV19
CASSILGLAGGNEQFF
TGTGCCAGTAGTATACTGGGACTAGCGGGAGGCAATGAGCAGTTCTTC
>-|TRBJ2-1|TRBD2|TRBV2
CASSVLVAGGNEQFF
TGTGCCAGCAGTGTTTTGGTGGCGGGAGGAAATGAGCAGTTCTTC
>once|TRBJ1-5|-|TRBV19
CASSIASGWNQPQHF
TGTGCCAGTAGTATAGCTTCGGGGTGGAATCAGCCCCAGCATTTT
>-|TRBJ2-7|TRBD1|TRBV27
CASSNHRQGSYEQYF
TGTGCCAGCAGCAACCACCGACAGGGGTCCTACGAGCAGTACTTC
>-|TRBJ2-5|-|TRBV2
CASSGQKETQYF
TGTGCCAGCAGTGGACAGAAAGAGACCCAGTACTTC
>-|TRBJ1-1|-|TRBV19
CASSKSGAGSTEAFF
TGTGCCAGTAGTAAGTCTGGAGCAGGGTCCACTGAAGCTTTCTTT
>-|TRBJ2-1|TRBD2|TRBV10-3
CAISESREAYNEQFF
TGTGCCATCAGTGAGTCGCGGGAGGCCTACAATGAGCAGTTCTTC
>few|TRBJ2-3|-|TRBV5-4
CASSLDSSARDTQYF
TGTGCCAGCAGCTTGGACAGTTCCGCGAGAGATACGCAGTATTTT
>-|TRBJ1-1|TRBD1|TRBV7-9
CASSFPGGGTEAFF
TGTGCCAGCAGCTTTCCAGGGGGCGGCACTGAAGCTTTCTTT
>-|TRBJ2-1|-|TRBV7-5
CVRSLGEHEQFF
TGTGTCAGAAGCTTAGGCGAGCATGAGCAGTTCTTC